One sample yielded the 25 T cell receptor beta chains listed below, sequenced in a study of identical twins. Each CDR3 protein is one row after TCRdb ran MiXCR on the 5' RACE reads. The repertoire includes around 550,000 distinct CDR3 sequences, roughly 15% of them detected once, and roughly 0.42% sits in the top ten. In addition, the sample was reused for a study of yellow fever vaccine responses in identical twins.

Material for sequencing was CD4+ T cells sorted from blood. These receptors were collected from a woman between 18 and 29 years old in good health.

The rearrangement uses TRBV11-2 and TRBJ2-1; 7 bases fit TRBD2. The CDR3 is made up of 18 amino acids. The J segment lost 5 bases and the V segment lost 3 bases, leaving 16 bases of the junction unmatched. The germline V gene has CDR1 SGHAT and CDR2 FQNNGV. CDR3 protein: CASSFFDGRRRMNNEQFF. CDR3 sequence (DNA): TGTGCCAGCAGCTTTTTCGACGGGAGGAGGAGGATGAACAATGAGCAGTTCTTC.

The chain joins TRBV20-1 to TRBJ1-4; TRBD1 might be the D (5 bases). The CDR3 runs to 16 residues. The germline gives CDR1 DFQATT, CDR2 SNEGSKA (reference sequence). V dropped 0 bases and J dropped 0 bases, with 11 bases sitting between them. CDR3 sequence: CSARDQEGPTNEKLFF. As DNA, the CDR3 is TGCAGTGCTAGAGATCAGGAGGGACCAACTAATGAAAAACTGTTTTTT.

This clonotype was counted only a few times. The V gene is TRBV3-1, the J gene TRBJ2-3; 9 nucleotides line up with TRBD2. Germline V lookup: CDR1 LGHDT, CDR2 YNNKEL (reference sequence). CDR3 length: 14 residues. V dropped 6 bases and J dropped 6; count of bases not matched to a gene: 7. The CDR3 is CASRVSGREDTQYF. CDR3 nucleotides: TGTGCCAGCAGGGTTAGCGGGAGAGAGGATACGCAGTATTTT.

This clonotype showed up just a few times. This chain uses TRBV10-3 with TRBJ1-1, with TRBD1 matching over 10 bases. V was clipped by 0 bases and J by 4 bases; unmatched bases: 11. The germline gives CDR1 ENHRY, CDR2 SYGVKD. The CDR3 runs to 18 residues. CDR3 amino acids: CAISESPGTGVRSTEAFF. Here the CDR3 DNA reads TGTGCCATCAGTGAGTCTCCCGGGACAGGGGTGCGTAGCACTGAAGCTTTCTTT.

This clonotype was seen more than once but under ten times. This sequence joins TRBV7-9 and TRBJ2-5; TRBD1 matches at 10 bases. This CDR3 region has 17 residues. CDR1 is SEHNR and CDR2 is FQNEAQ in the germline V gene (reference sequence). J lost 2 bases, V lost 1 base, and 7 bases had no gene match. CDR3 nucleotides: TGTGCCAGCAGCTTAGTATCGGGACAGGGGATACAAGAGACCCAGTACTTC. Translation gives CASSLVSGQGIQETQYF.

This clonotype was counted many times. The J gene is TRBJ2-7, the V gene TRBV7-2; no reliable D call. Trimming left V 1 base short and J 5 bases short, with 12 bases between. The CDR3 is 14 amino acids. CDR1 is SGHTA and CDR2 is FQGNSA in the germline V gene. CDR3 nucleotides: TGTGCCAGCAGCTTAGACCCGGGCCGGAACGAGCAGTACTTC. Translating it yields CASSLDPGRNEQYF.

The chain employs TRBV12-5 and TRBJ2-3; D gene ambiguous. The CDR3 is 12 amino acids. The V end was cut by 4 bases, the J end by 12 bases, with 14 bases between. Germline CDR1 is LGHNT and CDR2 is FRNRAP. The CDR3 region has the DNA TGTGCTAGTGGTTCGCTTCGTGGACCCCAGTATTTT. Amino acids: CASGSLRGPQYF.

The rearrangement links TRBV2 to TRBJ2-7; 10 bases are shared with TRBD2. Germline CDR1 reads SNHLY; CDR2 reads FYNNEI. There are 14 residues in the CDR3. V was clipped by 8 bases and J by 9 bases; unmatched bases: 13. CDR3 DNA: TGTGCCAGCGCGAGGACTAGCGGAGGTTGGGGGCAGTACGTC. Protein sequence: CASARTSGGWGQYV.

The table lists this clonotype with a few counts. The rearrangement links TRBV28 to TRBJ2-4; D ambiguous. CDR3 length: 15 residues. V dropped 2 bases and J dropped 2 bases, with 10 bases sitting between them. Germline CDR1 is MDHEN and CDR2 is SYDVKM. CDR3 protein: CASSLDLRTKNIQYF. As DNA, the CDR3 is TGTGCCAGCAGTTTAGACCTACGAACCAAAAACATTCAGTACTTC.

This clonotype was seen more than once but under ten times. The chain joins TRBV2 to TRBJ2-1; D may be TRBD2 (6 bases). Germline CDR1 reads SNHLY; CDR2 reads FYNNEI. CDR3 length equals 14 residues. Trimming left V 8 bases short and J 1 base short, with 12 bases between. CDR3 residues: CASRDSVSYNEQFF. In nucleotides, the CDR3 is TGTGCCAGCCGGGACTCCGTTTCCTACAATGAGCAGTTCTTC.

The V and J genes are TRBV4-1 and TRBJ2-3; TRBD1 matches at 7 bases. After removal of 4 bases from V and 2 bases from J, the junction contained 6 bases not matched to a gene. The CDR3 consists of 15 residues. The germline CDR1 and CDR2 sequences are MGHRA and YSYEKL. The CDR3 bases are TGCGCCAGCAGCCCCCGACAGGGTTCCACAGATACGCAGTATTTT. It specifies CASSPRQGSTDTQYF.

CDR3 sequence: CSASQGTTYEQYV. CDR3 bases: TGCAGTGCTTCACAGGGGACCACCTACGAGCAGTACGTC. The V gene is TRBV20-1, the J gene TRBJ2-7; TRBD1 aligns across 7 bases. Germline V gives CDR1 DFQATT, CDR2 SNEGSKA (reference sequence). The CDR3 contains 13 residues. J was trimmed by 2 bases and V by 5 bases; bases with no gene match: 6.

This clonotype was seen a few times. The J gene is TRBJ2-7, the V gene TRBV5-1; the match to TRBD1 covers 10 bases. CDR1 and CDR2 (germline): SGHRS, YFSETQ. The CDR3 spans 16 residues. The ends lost 0 bases at V and 1 base at J; junction bases unmatched: 4. The CDR3 bases are TGCGCCAGCAGCTTGGGGACAGGGGGTTTGTCCTACGAGCAGTACTTC. Encoded protein: CASSLGTGGLSYEQYF.

This clonotype appeared a few times. The chain is built from TRBV6-1 and TRBJ1-1; D is unresolved. Trimming left V 5 bases short and J 0 bases short, with 10 bases between. The CDR3 spans 14 residues. Germline CDR1 is MNHNS and CDR2 is SASEGT. CDR3 amino acids: CASSNRPVNTEAFF. CDR3 bases: TGTGCCAGCAGTAATAGACCAGTGAACACTGAAGCTTTCTTT.

V and J are TRBV5-5 and TRBJ2-5, with TRBD1 as a possible D gene (5 bases). There are 16 residues in the CDR3. V gave up 2 bases and J gave up 0 bases, with 14 bases separating them. Germline V gives CDR1 SGHKS, CDR2 YYEKEE (reference sequence). The CDR3 is CASSFLRQGYQETQYF. In DNA form, the CDR3 reads TGTGCCAGCAGCTTTTTGAGGCAGGGCTACCAAGAGACCCAGTACTTC. The full variable domain, completed using reference TRBV5-5 and TRBJ2-5, is DAGVTQSPTHLIKTRGQQVTLRCSPISGHKSVSWYQQVLGQGPQFIFQYYEKEERGRGNFPDRFSARQFPNYSSELNVNALLLGDSALYLCASSFLRQGYQETQYFGPGTRLLVL.

V is TRBV12-3 or TRBV12-4 and J is TRBJ2-2; 10 nucleotides match TRBD1. Unmatched junction bases numbered 2, after V lost 3 bases and J lost 4 bases. This CDR3 has 15 amino acids. The CDR3 coding sequence is TGTGCCAGCAGTTTGACAGGGGGCTTCACCGGGGAGCTGTTTTTT. This codes for CASSLTGGFTGELFF.

This clonotype was detected only a few times. The CDR3 DNA follows: TGCGCCAGCAGCTATGGGGCAGGGGGAATCTACGAGCAGTACGTC. Amino acid sequence: CASSYGAGGIYEQYV. This sequence joins TRBV5-1 and TRBJ2-7; TRBD1 matches at 7 bases. The CDR3 has 15 amino acids. The V and J ends lost 3 bases and 3 bases, in that order; junction bases with no gene match: 9. Germline V CDR1 and CDR2: SGHRS, YFSETQ.

The rearrangement joins TRBV12-5 to TRBJ1-1, with TRBD1 matching over 8 bases. The CDR3 covers 16 residues. The germline CDR1 and CDR2 sequences are LGHNT and FRNRAP. Trimming at V came to 0 bases and at J to 4 bases, leaving 7 bases not matched to a gene. The CDR3 DNA reads TGTGCTAGTGGTTTGGTAGGGACAGGTATGGGCACTGAAGCTTTCTTT. This encodes CASGLVGTGMGTEAFF.

The sample holds a few counts of this clonotype. The chain is built from TRBV6-5 and TRBJ2-5; 7 bases match TRBD2. Unmatched junction bases numbered 11, after V lost 2 bases and J lost 5 bases. Germline values: CDR1 MNHEY, CDR2 SVGAGI. The CDR3 runs to 16 residues. CDR3 protein: CASSYGRDALWETQYF. CDR3 in DNA: TGTGCCAGCAGTTACGGGAGGGACGCACTCTGGGAGACCCAGTACTTC.

This clonotype appeared a few times. This CDR3 reads CASSLVRGTSGELFF. CDR3 sequence (DNA): TGTGCCAGCAGCTTAGTTCGCGGGACAAGCGGGGAGCTGTTTTTT. This chain links TRBV11-2 with TRBJ2-2; D possibly uses TRBD1 or TRBD2 (6 bases each). Germline assignment: CDR1 SGHAT and CDR2 FQNNGV. V was shortened by 1 base and J by 7 bases, with 13 bases between the two germline ends. The length of the CDR3 is 15 residues.

The V call is TRBV6-1, the J call TRBJ2-1, with TRBD1 identical over 7 bases. The CDR3 runs 15 residues. V was pared by 8 bases and J by 0 bases, with 7 bases of the junction left unmatched. Per the germline V gene, CDR1 is MNHNS and CDR2 is SASEGT. The CDR3 reads CASCSRGSSYNEQFF. CDR3 bases: TGTGCCAGCTGCTCCAGGGGGAGCTCCTACAATGAGCAGTTCTTC.

This clonotype was seen more than once but under ten times. CDR3 coding DNA: TGTGCCAGCAGTTACCGACAGGGGGCTGGAACTAATGAAAAACTGTTTTTT. It yields the protein CASSYRQGAGTNEKLFF. This chain connects TRBV6-5 to TRBJ1-4; TRBD1 agrees at 10 bases. V shed 2 bases and J 1 base; nucleotides not matched to a gene: 4. The CDR3 totals 17 residues. Germline CDR1 reads MNHEY; CDR2 reads SVGAGI.

V gene TRBV27 combines with J gene TRBJ1-1; 12 bases agree with TRBD1. The germline gives CDR1 MNHEY, CDR2 SMNVEV (reference sequence). J was trimmed by 6 bases and V by 6 bases; bases with no gene match: 14. This CDR3 is 17 amino acids long. CDR3 sequence: CASRVFGTGGVFPEAFF. In DNA form, the CDR3 reads TGTGCCAGCAGAGTTTTTGGGACAGGGGGCGTGTTCCCTGAAGCTTTCTTT.

This clonotype occurred a few times. V usage is TRBV11-3 and J usage is TRBJ2-7; 12 positions agree with TRBD2. CDR1 and CDR2 from the germline V gene are SGHNT and YENEEA. The CDR3 consists of 17 residues. V was pared by 8 bases and J by 6 bases, with 17 bases of the junction left unmatched. The CDR3 region has the DNA TGTGCCAGCTCCGTAGTTCCCACGACTAGCGGGAGTGGCGAGCAGTACTTC. Its translation is CASSVVPTTSGSGEQYF.

This clonotype came up a few times. The chain is built from TRBV2 and TRBJ1-1; no reliable D call. Trimming shortened V by 4 bases and J by 7 bases, and 13 bases separated the two germline ends. The CDR3 contains 13 residues. Germline CDR1 is SNHLY and CDR2 is FYNNEI. In nucleotides, the CDR3 is TGTGCCAGCAGTGCCGGGAGGTACCTTGAAGCTTTCTTT. Translating it yields CASSAGRYLEAFF.